One and the same sample provided the 29 T cell receptor beta chains below, sequenced in a study of T cells after posttransplantation cyclophosphamide. Assay: immunoSEQ multiplex PCR; the TCRdb copy retains only in-frame clones and omits some. This sample comprises fewer than 55,000 clones, none seen once only. The sequencing input was PBMCs. The receptors come from a man aged 40-49 years in good health, CMV-negative, and a related stem cell transplant donor.

This clone has at least ten counts. At the DNA level, this CDR3 is encoded by other sequences in the same sample as well. The chain joins TRBV5-1 to TRBJ2-5; tentatively, D is TRBD1 (6 bases). This CDR3 is built from 13 residues. Germline CDR1 is SGHRS and CDR2 is YFSETQ. V was pared by 2 bases and J by 4 bases, with 9 bases between. CDR3 region: CASSLQGTETQYF. The CDR3 DNA reads as TGCGCCAGCAGCTTACAGGGTACAGAGACCCAGTACTTC.

This clone was found many times. The chain couples TRBV7-2 to TRBJ2-4; no reliable D call. The CDR3 runs to 13 residues. V lost 3 bases to trimming and J lost 5 bases, with 8 bases between them. The V gene's germline CDR1 is SGHTA and CDR2 FQGNSA. For the CDR3, the DNA is TGTGCCAGCAGCTTGTCGGGTGAAAACATTCAGTACTTC. Residues: CASSLSGENIQYF.

This clone was seen many times. The rearrangement uses TRBV2 and TRBJ2-7; D possibly corresponds to TRBD1 (5 bases). CDR3 length: 13 amino acids. Trimming stripped 7 bases from V and 9 bases from J, with 19 bases between. Germline-derived CDR1 and CDR2 are SNHLY and FYNNEI. The CDR3 nucleotides read TGTGCCAGCACCGGAGAGCCCCAGGGCGGGCAGTACTTC. As protein: CASTGEPQGGQYF.

This clone was recorded a few times. One end of the junction varies from germline; a read error may be responsible. The chain combines TRBV11-2 with TRBJ1-3, with 10 bases lining up with TRBD1. The CDR3 sequence is 16 residues long. Germline CDR1 and CDR2: SGHAT and FQNNGV. The CDR3, as DNA: TGTGCCAGCAGTCGAACGACAGGGGGCGTTGGAAACGCCATATATTTT. Amino acid sequence: CASSRTTGGVGNAIYF.

In its sample, this clone was seen many times. This sequence joins TRBV5-1 and TRBJ2-5; TRBD2 matches 8 bases. The CDR3 covers 15 residues. Germline assignment: CDR1 SGHRS and CDR2 YFSETQ. After removal of 4 bases from V and 1 base from J, the junction contained 6 bases not matched to a gene. CDR3 in amino acids: CASSKETSAQETQYF. The CDR3 DNA sequence: TGCGCCAGCAGCAAGGAGACTAGCGCCCAAGAGACCCAGTACTTC.

This clone showed up many times. This chain links TRBV5-4 with TRBJ2-1; 12 bases match TRBD2. V was pared by 4 bases and J by 7 bases, with 9 bases of the junction left unmatched. The CDR3 loop spans 16 amino acids. Germline V gene lookup returns CDR1 SGHNT and CDR2 YYREEE (reference sequence). The CDR3 DNA reads TGTGCCAGCAGCCAAGGGCTGACTAGCGGGAGTAATGAGCAGTTCTTC. Its translation is CASSQGLTSGSNEQFF.

This clone was seen repeatedly, ten times or more. The CDR3, as DNA: TGTGCCAGCAGCATCCTTAGCGGGGGGGCGGGGAATGAGCAGTTCTTC. This translates into CASSILSGGAGNEQFF. The J gene is TRBJ2-1, the V gene TRBV5-4, with 11 bases aligning to TRBD2. The CDR3 consists of 16 residues. Germline V gene lookup returns CDR1 SGHNT and CDR2 YYREEE (reference sequence). Trimming took 4 bases from V and 7 from J; bases not matched to a gene: 10.

Only a few counts were recorded for this clone. V gene TRBV18 combines with J gene TRBJ2-5, with D perhaps matching TRBD1 (6 bases). The V end lost 4 bases, the J end lost 2 bases, and 11 bases lay between the germline ends. Germline CDR1 is KGHSH and CDR2 is LQKENI. This CDR3 spans 14 amino acids. The CDR3 DNA reads as TGTGCCAGCTCACTAACCACAGGGCAAGAGACCCAGTACTTC. Translation gives CASSLTTGQETQYF.

This clone appeared many times. V is TRBV18 and J is TRBJ2-1; possibly TRBD1 for D (7 bases). This CDR3 region has 13 residues. In germline, CDR1 is KGHSH, CDR2 LQKENI. V lost 2 bases to trimming and J lost 9 bases, with 11 bases between them. The DNA for the CDR3 is TGTGCCAGCTCACCAAATCAGGGGGGTGAGCAGTTCTTC. This translates into CASSPNQGGEQFF. Using reference TRBV18 and TRBJ2-1 for the parts outside the CDR3, the full variable domain is NAGVMQNPRHLVRRRGQEARLRCSPMKGHSHVYWYRQLPEEGLKFMVYLQKENIIDESGMPKERFSAEFPKEGPSILRIQQVVRGDSAAYFCASSPNQGGEQFFGPGTRLTVL.

The chain has TRBV7-2 and TRBJ2-5; 9 positions agree with TRBD2. J lost 4 bases, V lost 4 bases, and 7 bases had no gene match. The germline CDR1 and CDR2 sequences are SGHTA and FQGNSA. This CDR3 has 15 residues. CDR3 protein: CASSSGGRASETQYF. For the CDR3, the DNA is TGTGCCAGCAGCTCCGGCGGGAGGGCCTCAGAGACCCAGTACTTC.

This clone was counted many times. The chain has TRBV21-1 and TRBJ2-2; the table assigns TRBD1, which was not confirmed against the DNA. TRBV21-1 is a pseudogene locus. CDR3 length equals 19 residues. The CDR3 is CASTAVPGQGKGAVGELFF. The CDR3 DNA follows: TGTGCCAGCACCGCAGTCCCGGGACAGGGAAAGGGGGCCGTCGGGGAGCTGTTTTTT.

The sample holds many counts of this clone. V usage is TRBV27 and J usage is TRBJ2-7, with 12 nucleotides matching TRBD2. The germline gives CDR1 MNHEY, CDR2 SMNVEV (reference sequence). With V trimmed by 4 bases and J by 9 bases, 10 bases remained unmatched. This CDR3 contains 15 residues. The CDR3 region has the DNA TGTGCCAGCAGTTCCCGGACTAGCGGGATCCCAATGCAGTACGTC. Translating it yields CASSSRTSGIPMQYV.

The table lists this clone with many counts. This chain uses TRBV11-2 with TRBJ2-7; 8 positions agree with TRBD1. CDR3 length: 14 residues. CDR1 SGHAT and CDR2 FQNNGV come from the germline V gene. V shed 5 bases, J shed 5 bases, and the junction held 8 bases outside the gene matches. The CDR3 sequence is CASSTPTGVDEQYF. CDR3 sequence (DNA): TGTGCCAGCAGCACCCCGACAGGGGTGGACGAGCAGTACTTC.

This clone has ten or more counts. The chain employs TRBV15 and TRBJ2-3; 11 nucleotides align to TRBD1. The CDR3 has 15 residues. The germline V gene has CDR1 LNHNV and CDR2 YYDKDF (reference sequence). The J segment lost 5 bases and the V segment lost 5 bases, leaving 6 bases of the junction unmatched. CDR3 DNA: TGTGCCACCAGCTTTGCCGGGACAGGGGGAGATACGCAGTATTTT. Its translation is CATSFAGTGGDTQYF.

This clone was observed at least ten times. This rearrangement joins TRBV30 to TRBJ2-1; D not resolved. Germline-derived CDR1 and CDR2 are GTSNPN and SVGIG (reference sequence). The CDR3 is made up of 11 amino acids. The V end lost 0 bases, the J end lost 8 bases, and 5 bases lay between the germline ends. The CDR3, as DNA: TGTGCCTGGAGTGTCCCAGATGAGCAGTTCTTC. Protein product: CAWSVPDEQFF.

This clone was seen repeatedly, ten times or more. The rearrangement links TRBV6-1 to TRBJ2-7; 13 bases fit TRBD2. J lost 3 bases, V lost 3 bases, and 2 bases had no gene match. Germline V CDR1 and CDR2: MNHNS, SASEGT. The CDR3 extends over 15 amino acids. The CDR3 coding sequence is TGTGCCAGCAGTGAGTGGACTAGCGGGAGCTACGAGCAGTACGTC. Translation: CASSEWTSGSYEQYV.

This clone was found many times. This chain joins TRBV15 and TRBJ2-6, with TRBD1 as a possible D gene (6 bases). V was cut by 1 base and J by 0 bases, with 16 bases left in between. The CDR3 is 19 amino acids. Germline loops: CDR1 LNHNV, CDR2 YYDKDF (reference sequence). CDR3 in amino acids: CATSRVGDKSHSGANVLTF. The CDR3 nucleotides are TGTGCCACCAGCAGAGTAGGGGACAAATCCCACTCTGGGGCCAACGTCCTGACTTTC.

This clone was recorded many times. This chain joins TRBV10-3 and TRBJ2-1; 7 nucleotides align to TRBD2. The V segment lost 9 bases and the J segment 1 base; nucleotides outside the gene matches: 3. The CDR3 sequence is 13 residues long. CDR1 and CDR2 from the germline V gene are ENHRY and SYGVKD. The CDR3 DNA follows: TGTGCCATTCAGGGAGGGTCCTACAATGAGCAGTTCTTC. Encoded protein: CAIQGGSYNEQFF.

This clone showed up many times. CDR3 DNA: TGTGCCAGCAGCCCTGCTGGAGGGAACACCGGGGAGCTGTTTTTT. Amino acid sequence: CASSPAGGNTGELFF. The chain has TRBV5-4 and TRBJ2-2; tentative D call: TRBD2 (5 bases). Germline V gene data show CDR1 as SGHNT and CDR2 as YYREEE (reference sequence). V lost 4 bases and J 1 base, leaving 11 bases between the germline ends. This CDR3 region has 15 residues. The full variable domain, with the rest looked up from reference TRBV5-4 and TRBJ2-2, is ETGVTQSPTHLIKTRGQQVTLRCSSQSGHNTVSWYQQALGQGPQFIFQYYREEENGRGNFPPRFSGLQFPNYSSELNVNALELDDSALYLCASSPAGGNTGELFFGEGSRLTVL.

The chain combines TRBV7-2 with TRBJ1-2; 7 bases align to TRBD1. CDR1 and CDR2 from the germline V gene are SGHTA and FQGNSA. The CDR3 is made up of 18 amino acids. With 1 base clipped from V and 4 bases from J, the junction kept 15 bases outside the gene matches. Written as DNA, the CDR3 is TGTGCCAGCAGCTTAGGTCCAGGAGGGGGCAGAAGCCTCTATGGCTACACCTTC. Amino acids: CASSLGPGGGRSLYGYTF.

The table lists this clone with many counts. This chain uses TRBV10-3 with TRBJ1-3; 9 bases line up with TRBD1. The CDR3 totals 16 residues. The V segment lost 6 bases and the J segment 0 bases; nucleotides outside the gene matches: 6. Per germline, CDR1 ENHRY and CDR2 SYGVKD. The CDR3 protein is CAISRGQGTSGNTIYF. Written as DNA, the CDR3 is TGTGCCATCAGCCGAGGACAGGGGACCTCTGGAAACACCATATATTTT.

Ten or more counts support this clone. Here the CDR3 DNA reads TGTGCCATCAGTGACCCAGGGGCAAGGACTGAAGCTTTCTTT. Amino acid sequence: CAISDPGARTEAFF. J is TRBJ1-1 and V is TRBV10-3; the D gene is possibly TRBD1 (6 bases). The CDR3 has 14 residues. The ends were cut back, 3 bases at V and 5 bases at J, with 13 bases in the middle. Per germline, CDR1 ENHRY and CDR2 SYGVKD.

The sample holds many counts of this clone. V usage is TRBV6-6 and J usage is TRBJ1-2; TRBD1 matches at 7 bases. V was clipped by 2 bases and J by 4 bases; unmatched bases: 4. The germline V gene has CDR1 MNHNY and CDR2 SVGAGI (reference sequence). The CDR3 contains 14 residues. The CDR3 loop is CASSYAGTVYGYTF. DNA for the CDR3: TGTGCCAGCAGTTACGCTGGGACAGTCTATGGCTACACCTTC.

This clone was seen repeatedly, ten times or more. The chain has TRBV6-1 and TRBJ2-1; 12 nucleotides align to TRBD2. The germline V gene has CDR1 MNHNS and CDR2 SASEGT. This CDR3 has 14 amino acids. Trimming cost V 0 bases and J 15 bases; bases outside gene matches: 6. In DNA form, the CDR3 reads TGTGCCAGCAGTGAAGCGGTAGGACTAGCGGGGAGGTTCTTC. Translated, it gives CASSEAVGLAGRFF.

This clone was recorded at least ten times. The chain employs TRBV27 and TRBJ2-1; 16 positions match TRBD2. The ends lost 6 bases at V and 12 bases at J; junction bases unmatched: 5. Looked up from germline, CDR1 is MNHEY and CDR2 is SMNVEV (reference sequence). This CDR3 is 14 amino acids long. CDR3 in amino acids: CASRGLAGGLWQFF. The CDR3 region has the DNA TGTGCCAGCAGGGGACTAGCGGGGGGGTTGTGGCAGTTCTTC.

The chain is built from TRBV7-2 and TRBJ2-6, with a tentative D call TRBD1 (5 bases). V was trimmed by 4 bases and J by 2 bases, leaving 9 bases between them. This CDR3 is 15 amino acids long. The germline CDR1 and CDR2 sequences are SGHTA and FQGNSA. The CDR3 DNA is TGTGCCAGCAGCTCGCGGACACCTGGGGCCAACGTCCTGACTTTC. Its protein is CASSSRTPGANVLTF.

This clone has ten or more counts. The V and J genes are TRBV7-2 and TRBJ1-1; the D is unclear. V dropped 1 base and J dropped 0 bases, with 9 bases sitting between them. The CDR3 is 15 amino acids. Germline values: CDR1 SGHTA, CDR2 FQGNSA. The CDR3 protein is CASSLEGGLNTEAFF. Here the CDR3 DNA reads TGTGCCAGCAGCTTAGAAGGAGGGCTGAACACTGAAGCTTTCTTT.

This clone was detected ten times or more. This chain uses TRBV5-4 with TRBJ2-7; 8 nucleotides agree with TRBD1. Germline-derived CDR1 and CDR2 are SGHNT and YYREEE (reference sequence). The CDR3 loop spans 16 amino acids. J gave up 3 bases and V 0 bases, and 8 bases lay outside the gene matches. CDR3 loop: CASSLVSGQGLYEQYF. The CDR3 coding sequence is TGTGCCAGCAGCTTGGTGTCCGGACAGGGACTCTACGAGCAGTACTTC.

This clone was seen many times. The J gene is TRBJ2-1, the V gene TRBV2; D is unresolved. The CDR3 loop spans 12 amino acids. V shed 3 bases and J shed 6 bases, with 6 bases lying between them. Germline-derived CDR1 and CDR2 are SNHLY and FYNNEI. CDR3 sequence reads: CASSDPGNEQFF. CDR3 coding DNA: TGTGCCAGCAGTGATCCCGGCAATGAGCAGTTCTTC.